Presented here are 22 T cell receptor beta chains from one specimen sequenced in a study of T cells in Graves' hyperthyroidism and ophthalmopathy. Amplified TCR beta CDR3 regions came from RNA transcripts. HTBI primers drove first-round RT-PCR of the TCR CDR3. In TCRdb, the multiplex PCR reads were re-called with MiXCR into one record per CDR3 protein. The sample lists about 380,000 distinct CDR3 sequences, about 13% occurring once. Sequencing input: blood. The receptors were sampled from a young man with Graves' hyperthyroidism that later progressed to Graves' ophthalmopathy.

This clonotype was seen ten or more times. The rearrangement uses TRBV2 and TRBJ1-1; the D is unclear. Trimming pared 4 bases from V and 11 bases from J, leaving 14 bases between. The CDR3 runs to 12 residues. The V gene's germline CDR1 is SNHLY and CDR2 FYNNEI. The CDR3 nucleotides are TGTGCCAGCAGTGCCCGAGAAGGGTTGGCTTTCTTT. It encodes CASSAREGLAFF.

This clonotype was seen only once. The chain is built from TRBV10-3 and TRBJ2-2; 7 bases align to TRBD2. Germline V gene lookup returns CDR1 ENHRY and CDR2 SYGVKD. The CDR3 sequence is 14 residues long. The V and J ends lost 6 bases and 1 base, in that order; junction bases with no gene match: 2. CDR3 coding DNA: TGTGCCATCAGGGAGCGGGGGAACACCGGGGAGCTGTTTTTT. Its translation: CAIRERGNTGELFF.

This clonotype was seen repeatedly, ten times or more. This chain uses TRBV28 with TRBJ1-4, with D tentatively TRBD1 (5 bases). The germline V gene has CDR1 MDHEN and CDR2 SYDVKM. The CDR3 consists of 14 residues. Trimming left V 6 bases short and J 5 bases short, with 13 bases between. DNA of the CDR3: TGTGCCAGCAGCCCAACAGGTCGCAATGAAAAACTGTTTTTT. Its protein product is CASSPTGRNEKLFF.

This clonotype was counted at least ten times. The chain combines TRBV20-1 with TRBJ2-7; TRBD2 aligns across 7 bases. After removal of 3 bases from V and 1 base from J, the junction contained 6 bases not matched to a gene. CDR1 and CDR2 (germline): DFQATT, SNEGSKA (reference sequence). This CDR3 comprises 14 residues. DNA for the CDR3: TGCAGTGCTAGTGTAACTAGCGCGTCCTACGAGCAGTACTTC. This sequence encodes CSASVTSASYEQYF.

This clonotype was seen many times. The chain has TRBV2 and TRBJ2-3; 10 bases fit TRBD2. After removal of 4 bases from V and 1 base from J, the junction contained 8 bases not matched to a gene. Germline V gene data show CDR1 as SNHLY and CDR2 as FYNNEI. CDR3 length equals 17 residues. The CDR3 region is CASSVETSGPRTDTQYF. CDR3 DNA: TGTGCCAGCAGTGTGGAGACTAGCGGGCCGCGCACAGATACGCAGTATTTT.

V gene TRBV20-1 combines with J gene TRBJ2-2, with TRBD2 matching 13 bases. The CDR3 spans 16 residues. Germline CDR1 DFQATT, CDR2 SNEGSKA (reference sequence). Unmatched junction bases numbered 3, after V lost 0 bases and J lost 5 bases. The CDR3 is CSARDMTSGGTGELFF. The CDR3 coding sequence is TGCAGTGCTAGAGATATGACTAGCGGGGGGACCGGGGAGCTGTTTTTT.

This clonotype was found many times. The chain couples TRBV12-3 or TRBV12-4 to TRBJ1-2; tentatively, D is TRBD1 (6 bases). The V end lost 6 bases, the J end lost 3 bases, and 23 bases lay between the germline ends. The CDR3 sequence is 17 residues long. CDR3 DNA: TGTGCCAGCAGCCCCTTCTCGGCGGGGGGCCTTGACTATGGCTACACCTTC. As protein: CASSPFSAGGLDYGYTF.

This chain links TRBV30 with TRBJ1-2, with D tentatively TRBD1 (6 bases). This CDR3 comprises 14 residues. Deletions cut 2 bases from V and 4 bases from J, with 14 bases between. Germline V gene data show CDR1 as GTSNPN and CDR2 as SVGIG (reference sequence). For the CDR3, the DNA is TGTGCCTGGAGTCAGAAGGGGGACCGCTATGGCTACACCTTC. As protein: CAWSQKGDRYGYTF.

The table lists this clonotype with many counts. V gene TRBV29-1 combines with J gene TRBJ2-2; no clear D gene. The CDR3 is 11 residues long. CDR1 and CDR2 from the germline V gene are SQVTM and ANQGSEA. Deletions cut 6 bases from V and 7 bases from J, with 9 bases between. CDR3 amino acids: CSVPGNGELFF. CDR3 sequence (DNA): TGCAGCGTCCCGGGCAACGGGGAGCTGTTTTTT.

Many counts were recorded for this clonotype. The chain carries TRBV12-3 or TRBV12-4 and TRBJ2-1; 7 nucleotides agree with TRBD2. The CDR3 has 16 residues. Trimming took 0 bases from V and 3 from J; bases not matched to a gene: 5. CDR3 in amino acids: CASSLAERGDYNEQFF. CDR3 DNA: TGTGCCAGCAGTTTAGCTGAACGGGGGGACTACAATGAGCAGTTCTTC.

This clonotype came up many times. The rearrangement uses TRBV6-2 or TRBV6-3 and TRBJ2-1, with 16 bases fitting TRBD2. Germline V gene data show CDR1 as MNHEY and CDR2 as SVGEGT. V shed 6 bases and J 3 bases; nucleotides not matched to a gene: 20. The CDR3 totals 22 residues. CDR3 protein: CASRRPPGLAGGHVPNYNEQFF. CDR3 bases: TGTGCCAGCAGACGACCCCCGGGACTAGCGGGGGGGCATGTTCCGAACTACAATGAGCAGTTCTTC.

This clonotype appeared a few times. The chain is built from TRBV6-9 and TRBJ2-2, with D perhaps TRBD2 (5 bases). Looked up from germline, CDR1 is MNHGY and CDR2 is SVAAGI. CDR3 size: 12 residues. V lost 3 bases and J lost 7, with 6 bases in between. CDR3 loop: CASSYRGGELFF. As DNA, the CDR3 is TGTGCCAGCAGTTACCGGGGCGGGGAGCTGTTTTTT.

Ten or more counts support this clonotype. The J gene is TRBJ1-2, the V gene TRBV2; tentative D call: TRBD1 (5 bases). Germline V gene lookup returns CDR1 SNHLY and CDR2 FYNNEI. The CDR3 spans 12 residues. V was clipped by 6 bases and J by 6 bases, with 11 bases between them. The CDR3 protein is CASRTQGHGYTF. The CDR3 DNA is TGTGCCAGCAGGACGCAGGGCCATGGCTACACCTTC.

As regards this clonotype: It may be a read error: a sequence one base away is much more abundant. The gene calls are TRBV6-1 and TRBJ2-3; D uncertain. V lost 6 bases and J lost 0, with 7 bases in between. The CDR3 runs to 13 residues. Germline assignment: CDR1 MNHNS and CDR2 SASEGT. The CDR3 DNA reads TGTGCCAGCAGGGCAGATAGCACAGATACGCAGTATTTT. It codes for CASRADSTDTQYF.

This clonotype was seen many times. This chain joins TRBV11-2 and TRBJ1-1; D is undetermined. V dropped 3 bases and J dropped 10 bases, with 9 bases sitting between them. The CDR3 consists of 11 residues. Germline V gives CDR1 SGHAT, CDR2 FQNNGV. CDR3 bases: TGTGCCAGCAGCTTGAACGGCCCAGCTTTCTTT. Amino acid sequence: CASSLNGPAFF.

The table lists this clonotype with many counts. The CDR3 region is CASSQDGDTQYF. The CDR3 DNA follows: TGCGCCAGCAGCCAGGATGGAGATACGCAGTATTTT. V is TRBV5-1 and J is TRBJ2-3; D unresolved. Germline values: CDR1 SGHRS, CDR2 YFSETQ. Trimming cost V 4 bases and J 5 bases, with 8 bases left between them. The CDR3 totals 12 residues.

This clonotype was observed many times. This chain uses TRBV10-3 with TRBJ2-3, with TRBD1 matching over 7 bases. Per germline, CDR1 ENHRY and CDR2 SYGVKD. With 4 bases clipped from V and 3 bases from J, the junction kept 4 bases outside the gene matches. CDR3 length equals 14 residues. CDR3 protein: CAISATGNTDTQYF. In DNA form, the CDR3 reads TGTGCCATCAGTGCGACAGGGAATACAGATACGCAGTATTTT.

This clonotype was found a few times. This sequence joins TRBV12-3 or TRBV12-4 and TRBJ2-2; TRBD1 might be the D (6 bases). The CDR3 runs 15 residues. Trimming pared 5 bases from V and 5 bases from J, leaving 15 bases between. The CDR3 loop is CASSPLHQGTGELFF. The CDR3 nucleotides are TGTGCCAGCAGTCCTCTCCATCAGGGGACCGGGGAGCTGTTTTTT.

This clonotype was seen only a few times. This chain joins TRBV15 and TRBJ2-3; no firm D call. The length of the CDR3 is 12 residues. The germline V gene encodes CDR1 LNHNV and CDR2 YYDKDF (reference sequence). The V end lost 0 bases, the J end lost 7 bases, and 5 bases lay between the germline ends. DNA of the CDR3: TGTGCCACCAGCAGAGATCGTAATACGCAGTATTTT. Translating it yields CATSRDRNTQYF.

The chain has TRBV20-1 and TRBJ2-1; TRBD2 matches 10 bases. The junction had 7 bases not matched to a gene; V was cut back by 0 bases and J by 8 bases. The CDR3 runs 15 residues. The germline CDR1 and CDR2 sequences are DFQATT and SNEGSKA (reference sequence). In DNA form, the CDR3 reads TGCAGTGCTAGAGAAAGCGGGGGGGCCGGGGATGAGCAGTTCTTC. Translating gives CSARESGGAGDEQFF.

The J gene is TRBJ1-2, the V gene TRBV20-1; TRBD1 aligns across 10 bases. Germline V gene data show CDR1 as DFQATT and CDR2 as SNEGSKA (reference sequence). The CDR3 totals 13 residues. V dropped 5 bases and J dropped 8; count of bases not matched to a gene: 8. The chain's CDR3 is CSAETGGAWGYTF. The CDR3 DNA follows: TGCAGTGCTGAGACAGGGGGCGCGTGGGGCTACACCTTC.

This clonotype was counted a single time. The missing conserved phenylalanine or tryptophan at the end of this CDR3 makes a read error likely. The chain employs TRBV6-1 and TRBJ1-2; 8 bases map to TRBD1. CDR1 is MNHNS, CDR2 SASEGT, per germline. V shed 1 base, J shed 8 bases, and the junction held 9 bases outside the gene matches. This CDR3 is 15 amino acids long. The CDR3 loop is CASSEDPGGAGGYTL. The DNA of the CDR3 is TGTGCCAGCAGTGAAGACCCAGGGGGCGCGGGGGGCTACACCCTC.